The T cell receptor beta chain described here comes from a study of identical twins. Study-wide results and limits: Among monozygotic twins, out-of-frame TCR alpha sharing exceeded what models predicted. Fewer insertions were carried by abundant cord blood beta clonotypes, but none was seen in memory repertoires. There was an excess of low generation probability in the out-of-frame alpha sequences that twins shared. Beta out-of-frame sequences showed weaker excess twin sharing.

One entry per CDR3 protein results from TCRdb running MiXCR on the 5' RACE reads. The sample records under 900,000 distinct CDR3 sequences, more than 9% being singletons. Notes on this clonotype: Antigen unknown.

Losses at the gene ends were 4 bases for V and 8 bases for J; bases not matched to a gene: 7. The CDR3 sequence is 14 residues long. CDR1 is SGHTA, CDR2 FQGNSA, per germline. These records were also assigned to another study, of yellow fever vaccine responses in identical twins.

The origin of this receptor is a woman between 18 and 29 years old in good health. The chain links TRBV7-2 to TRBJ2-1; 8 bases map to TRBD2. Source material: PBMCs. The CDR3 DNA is TGTGCCAGCAGCTACCTAGCGGGTATCGATGAGCAGTTCTTC. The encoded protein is CASSYLAGIDEQFF.